Shown below are 24 T cell receptor beta chains from a single sample sequenced in a study of tissue T cells after allogeneic stem cell transplantation. Generated by immunoSEQ multiplex PCR, the TCRdb table keeps only in-frame clones and is missing some. The table has about 26,000 clones, 75% to 95% seen once. The sample was blood, taken before transplantation. The receptors come from a male donor at least 60 years old who later had graft-versus-host disease after an allogeneic stem cell transplant.

This rearrangement joins TRBV18 to TRBJ2-1; 9 positions agree with TRBD2. Losses at the gene ends were 2 bases for V and 0 bases for J; bases not matched to a gene: 5. The CDR3 consists of 17 residues. Germline values: CDR1 KGHSH, CDR2 LQKENI. The CDR3 DNA reads TGTGCCAGCTCACCAGTAAGCGGGAGGACCTCCTACAATGAGCAGTTCTTC. The encoded protein is CASSPVSGRTSYNEQFF.

The chain carries TRBV28 and TRBJ1-2, with D possibly TRBD1 on 6 matching bases. The V end was cut by 2 bases, the J end by 7 bases, with 20 bases between. Germline-derived CDR1 and CDR2 are MDHEN and SYDVKM. This CDR3 region has 16 residues. This chain's CDR3 is CASSLNLVGGAGGYTF. For the CDR3, the DNA is TGTGCCAGCAGTTTAAACCTTGTGGGGGGGGCAGGTGGCTACACCTTC.

J is TRBJ1-2 and V is TRBV4-3; D is unresolved. The CDR3 length is 18 residues. The germline V gene encodes CDR1 LGHNA and CDR2 YSLEER. V was clipped by 0 bases and J by 0 bases, with 17 bases between them. Here the CDR3 reads CASSQDLAGMSPNYGYTF. The CDR3 nucleotides read TGCGCCAGCAGCCAAGATCTGGCGGGAATGAGCCCTAACTATGGCTACACCTTC.

The chain employs TRBV7-2 and TRBJ1-1; D is uncertain. Germline CDR1 SGHTA, CDR2 FQGNSA. V lost 1 base and J lost 0, with 12 bases in between. The length of the CDR3 is 16 residues. The CDR3 loop is CASSLVPTTLNTEAFF. The DNA of the CDR3 is TGTGCCAGCAGCTTAGTGCCGACGACCCTGAACACTGAAGCTTTCTTT.

About this clone: Relative to the germline gene, one junction end is altered; a read error may explain this. The V call is TRBV7-8, the J call TRBJ2-2; TRBD1 matches 9 bases. Germline V gene sequence: CDR1 SGHVS, CDR2 FQNEAQ. This CDR3 has 13 residues. CDR3 DNA sequence: TGTGCCAGCAGCTCGGGACAGGGTAACAACTGGCTTTTT. This gives the protein CASSSGQGNNWLF.

The rearrangement joins TRBV6-5 to TRBJ2-2, with TRBD2 identical over 9 bases. The CDR3 runs 16 residues. Trimming took 4 bases from V and 0 from J; bases not matched to a gene: 3. CDR1 MNHEY and CDR2 SVGAGI come from the germline V gene. The CDR3 bases are TGTGCCAGCAGTTCCGGACTAGCGACGAACACCGGGGAGCTGTTTTTT. As protein: CASSSGLATNTGELFF.

The rearrangement uses TRBV27 and TRBJ1-1; 8 bases align to TRBD1. The germline CDR1 and CDR2 sequences are MNHEY and SMNVEV (reference sequence). The CDR3 has 12 residues. The V gene end was trimmed by 8 bases and the J gene end by 8 bases; junction bases not matched to a gene: 7. CDR3: CASRPTGEEAFF. The CDR3 DNA follows: TGTGCCAGCCGTCCGACAGGGGAGGAAGCTTTCTTT.

The chain couples TRBV4-3 to TRBJ1-2; D remains ambiguous. Between the trimmed V and J ends, which lost 0 bases and 0 bases, there was a span of 14 bases. CDR3 length: 17 residues. Per germline, CDR1 LGHNA and CDR2 YSLEER. The CDR3: CASSQDPLGGTNYGYTF. The DNA of the CDR3 is TGCGCCAGCAGCCAAGATCCCCTCGGAGGGACTAACTATGGCTACACCTTC.

The rearrangement links TRBV10-3 to TRBJ2-1; 13 nucleotides match TRBD2. Per the germline V gene, CDR1 is ENHRY and CDR2 is SYGVKD. This CDR3 region has 17 residues. J was trimmed by 8 bases and V by 8 bases; bases with no gene match: 15. The DNA for the CDR3 is TGTGCCATCCCAAGTAAGACTAGCGGGAGGTGGGCCCATGAGCAGTTCTTC. It yields the protein CAIPSKTSGRWAHEQFF.

V is TRBV2 and J is TRBJ2-3; no clear D. V gave up 4 bases and J gave up 7 bases, with 12 bases separating them. Germline V gene data show CDR1 as SNHLY and CDR2 as FYNNEI. CDR3 length equals 13 residues. The CDR3 sequence: CASSVEVLHTQYF. As DNA, the CDR3 is TGTGCCAGCAGTGTCGAAGTTTTGCATACGCAGTATTTT. Full variable domain (remainder filled in from reference TRBV2 and TRBJ2-3): EPEVTQTPSHQVTQMGQEVILRCVPISNHLYFYWYRQILGQKVEFLVSFYNNEISEKSEIFDDQFSVERPDGSNFTLKIRSTKLEDSAMYFCASSVEVLHTQYFGPGTRLTVL.

This clone was counted once. The V gene is TRBV6-5, the J gene TRBJ1-4; D is unresolved. The CDR3 has 16 amino acids. The germline V gene has CDR1 MNHEY and CDR2 SVGAGI. V gave up 4 bases and J gave up 0 bases, with 12 bases separating them. The CDR3 coding sequence is TGTGCCAGCAGTTTTCGCCCTCAAGCAACTAATGAAAAACTGTTTTTT. The encoded protein is CASSFRPQATNEKLFF.

V gene TRBV5-1 combines with J gene TRBJ2-7; D gene unclear. The CDR3 sequence is 11 residues long. Trimming stripped 2 bases from V and 5 bases from J, with 5 bases between. Germline-derived CDR1 and CDR2 are SGHRS and YFSETQ. DNA for the CDR3: TGCGCCAGCAGCTTTTCCCACGAGCAGTACTTC. Translated: CASSFSHEQYF. The full variable domain, completed using reference TRBV5-1 and TRBJ2-7, is KAGVTQTPRYLIKTRGQQVTLSCSPISGHRSVSWYQQTPGQGLQFLFEYFSETQRNKGNFPGRFSGRQFSNSRSEMNVSTLELGDSALYLCASSFSHEQYFGPGTRLTVT.

This chain connects TRBV7-9 to TRBJ1-5, with D possibly being TRBD1 (5 bases). The V end lost 1 base, the J end lost 0 bases, and 13 bases lay between the germline ends. Germline values: CDR1 SEHNR, CDR2 FQNEAQ (reference sequence). CDR3 length: 17 amino acids. In DNA form, the CDR3 reads TGTGCCAGCAGCTTAGAAATTGACAGTTATAGCAATCAGCCCCAGCATTTT. Its translation is CASSLEIDSYSNQPQHF.

This chain links TRBV6-1 with TRBJ2-1; weak D call: TRBD2 (6 bases). The germline V gene encodes CDR1 MNHNS and CDR2 SASEGT. Trimming shortened V by 1 base and J by 4 bases, and 14 bases separated the two germline ends. The CDR3 is made up of 16 amino acids. The CDR3 nucleotides are TGTGCCAGCAGTGAAGAAATTTGGGACTTATACAATGAGCAGTTCTTC. It yields the protein CASSEEIWDLYNEQFF.

The chain links TRBV28 to TRBJ1-2; D unresolved. Germline values: CDR1 MDHEN, CDR2 SYDVKM. The ends were cut back, 5 bases at V and 2 bases at J, with 12 bases in the middle. The CDR3 is 14 residues long. The CDR3 sequence: CASSAFGGNYGYTF. CDR3 nucleotide sequence: TGTGCCAGCAGTGCCTTTGGAGGGAACTATGGCTACACCTTC.

The genes are TRBV20-1 and TRBJ2-3; D is undetermined. This CDR3 has 13 amino acids. Trimming took off 3 bases at V and 1 base at J, with 8 bases between the two ends. Germline-derived CDR1 and CDR2 are DFQATT and SNEGSKA (reference sequence). DNA for the CDR3: TGCAGTGCTAGTCGCCAACGCACAGATACGCAGTATTTT. This gives the protein CSASRQRTDTQYF.

This sequence joins TRBV5-1 and TRBJ2-1; D possibly corresponds to TRBD2 (6 bases). The CDR3 length is 16 residues. Germline-derived CDR1 and CDR2 are SGHRS and YFSETQ. V lost 4 bases and J 4 bases, leaving 18 bases between the germline ends. The CDR3 sequence: CASSQGPLGGYNEQFF. In DNA, the CDR3 is TGCGCCAGCAGCCAAGGGCCTTTGGGGGGTTACAATGAGCAGTTCTTC.

The chain links TRBV19 to TRBJ1-5; 9 bases are shared with TRBD1. Unmatched junction bases numbered 10, after V lost 6 bases and J lost 7 bases. Germline loops: CDR1 LNHDA, CDR2 SQIVND (reference sequence). The CDR3 totals 15 residues. The CDR3 loop is CASSLPGQGNQPQHF. CDR3 coding DNA: TGTGCCAGTAGCCTACCGGGACAGGGTAACCAGCCCCAGCATTTT. Variable domain in full (rest from reference TRBV19 and TRBJ1-5): DGGITQSPKYLFRKEGQNVTLSCEQNLNHDAMYWYRQDPGQGLRLIYYSQIVNDFQKGDIAEGYSVSREKKESFPLTVTSAQKNPTAFYLCASSLPGQGNQPQHFGDGTRLSIL.

The chain carries TRBV7-3 and TRBJ2-2; TRBD2 aligns across 10 bases. This CDR3 comprises 20 residues. Germline V CDR1 and CDR2: SGHTA, FQGTGA. The V gene end was trimmed by 5 bases and the J gene end by 0 bases; junction bases not matched to a gene: 15. In nucleotides, the CDR3 is TGTGCCAGCAGCCCCACAAGCGGGAGGGTAGGTCGCGCGAACACCGGGGAGCTGTTTTTT. Amino acids: CASSPTSGRVGRANTGELFF.

The gene calls are TRBV19 and TRBJ2-5, with 8 positions matching TRBD1. Losses at the gene ends were 4 bases for V and 4 bases for J; bases not matched to a gene: 5. CDR1 LNHDA and CDR2 SQIVND come from the germline V gene (reference sequence). This CDR3 is 14 amino acids long. Here the CDR3 reads CASSTQGAAETQYF. The CDR3, as DNA: TGTGCCAGTAGTACTCAGGGGGCCGCAGAGACCCAGTACTTC.

The chain links TRBV5-1 to TRBJ2-5, with TRBD2 identical over 10 bases. Per the germline V gene, CDR1 is SGHRS and CDR2 is YFSETQ. The CDR3 has 14 amino acids. V gave up 4 bases and J gave up 2 bases; unmatched junction bases: 2. The chain's CDR3 is CASSKLAGQETQYF. The CDR3 nucleotides are TGCGCCAGCAGCAAACTAGCGGGGCAAGAGACCCAGTACTTC. Drawing the rest from reference TRBV5-1 and TRBJ2-5, the complete variable domain is KAGVTQTPRYLIKTRGQQVTLSCSPISGHRSVSWYQQTPGQGLQFLFEYFSETQRNKGNFPGRFSGRQFSNSRSEMNVSTLELGDSALYLCASSKLAGQETQYFGPGTRLLVL.

The V call is TRBV5-6, the J call TRBJ1-2, with no clear D. The CDR3 loop spans 12 amino acids. Deletions cut 2 bases from V and 8 bases from J, with 10 bases between. The V gene's germline CDR1 is SGHDT and CDR2 YYEEEE. CDR3 DNA sequence: TGTGCCAGCAGCTTTCCGCAGTACGGCTACACCTTC. Translating gives CASSFPQYGYTF.

This sequence joins TRBV5-1 and TRBJ2-1; 10 nucleotides align to TRBD2. CDR1 is SGHRS and CDR2 is YFSETQ in the germline V gene. The length of the CDR3 is 16 residues. V gave up 1 base and J gave up 4 bases; unmatched junction bases: 5. The CDR3 reads CASSLQSGRVYNEQFF. The CDR3 region has the DNA TGCGCCAGCAGCTTGCAGAGCGGGAGGGTTTACAATGAGCAGTTCTTC.

This clone has just one count. The chain has TRBV2 and TRBJ1-2; TRBD1 matches 7 bases. The CDR3 contains 15 residues. Germline assignment: CDR1 SNHLY and CDR2 FYNNEI. With V trimmed by 6 bases and J by 2 bases, 9 bases remained unmatched. The CDR3 sequence is CASSPTGQPNYGYTF. CDR3 DNA: TGTGCCAGCAGCCCTACGGGACAGCCAAACTATGGCTACACCTTC.